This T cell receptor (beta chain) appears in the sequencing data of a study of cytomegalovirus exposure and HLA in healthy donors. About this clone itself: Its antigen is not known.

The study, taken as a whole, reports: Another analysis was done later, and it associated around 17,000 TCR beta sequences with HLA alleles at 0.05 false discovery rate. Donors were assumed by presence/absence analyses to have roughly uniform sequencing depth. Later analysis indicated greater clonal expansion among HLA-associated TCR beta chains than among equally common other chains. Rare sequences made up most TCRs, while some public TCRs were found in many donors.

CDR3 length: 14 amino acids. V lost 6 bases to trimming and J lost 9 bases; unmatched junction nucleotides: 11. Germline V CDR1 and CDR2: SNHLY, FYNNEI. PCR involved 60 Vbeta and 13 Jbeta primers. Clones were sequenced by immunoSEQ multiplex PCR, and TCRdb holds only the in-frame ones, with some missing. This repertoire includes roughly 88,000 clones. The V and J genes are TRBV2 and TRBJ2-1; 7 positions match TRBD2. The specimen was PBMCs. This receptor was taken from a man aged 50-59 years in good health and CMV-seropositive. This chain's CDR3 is CASRGVAGVLEQFF. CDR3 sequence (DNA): TGTGCCAGCAGGGGCGTTGCGGGAGTACTTGAGCAGTTCTTC.